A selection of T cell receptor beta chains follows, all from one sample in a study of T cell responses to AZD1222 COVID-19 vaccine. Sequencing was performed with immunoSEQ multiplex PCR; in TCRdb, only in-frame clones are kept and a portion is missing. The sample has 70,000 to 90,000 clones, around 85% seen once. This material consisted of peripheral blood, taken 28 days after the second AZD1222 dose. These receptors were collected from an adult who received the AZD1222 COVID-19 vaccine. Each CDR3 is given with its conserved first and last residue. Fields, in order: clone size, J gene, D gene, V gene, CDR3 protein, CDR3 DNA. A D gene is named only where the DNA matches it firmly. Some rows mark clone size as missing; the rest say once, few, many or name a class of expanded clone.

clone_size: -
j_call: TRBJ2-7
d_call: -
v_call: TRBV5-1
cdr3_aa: CASSSPGDRSSYEQYF
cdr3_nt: TGCGCCAGCAGCTCTCCTGGTGACAGGAGCTCCTACGAGCAGTACTTC

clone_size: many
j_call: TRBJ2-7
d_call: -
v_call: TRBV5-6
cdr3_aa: CASSLTGSPYEQYF
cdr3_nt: TGTGCCAGCAGCTTAACAGGGTCCCCCTACGAGCAGTACTTC

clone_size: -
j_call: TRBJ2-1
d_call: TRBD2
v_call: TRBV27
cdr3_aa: CASSRLGLAGINEQFF
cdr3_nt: TGTGCCAGCAGCCGACTGGGACTAGCGGGGATCAATGAGCAGTTCTTC

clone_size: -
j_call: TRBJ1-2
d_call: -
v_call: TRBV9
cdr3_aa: CASSDGAGDYGYTF
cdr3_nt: TGTGCCAGCAGCGACGGGGCAGGGGACTATGGCTACACCTTC

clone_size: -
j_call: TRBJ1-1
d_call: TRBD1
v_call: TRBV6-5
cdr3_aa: CASSRDRGNTEAFF
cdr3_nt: TGTGCCAGCAGTCGGGACAGGGGGAACACTGAAGCTTTCTTT

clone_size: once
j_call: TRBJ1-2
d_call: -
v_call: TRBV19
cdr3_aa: CASSIDPSGYYGYTF
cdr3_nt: TGTGCCAGTAGTATAGATCCTTCGGGCTACTATGGCTACACCTTC

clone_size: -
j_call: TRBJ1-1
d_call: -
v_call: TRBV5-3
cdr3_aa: CARSARRNTEAFF
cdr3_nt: TGTGCCAGAAGCGCACGACGGAACACTGAAGCTTTCTTT

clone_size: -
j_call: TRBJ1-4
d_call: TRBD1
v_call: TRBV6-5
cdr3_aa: CASSYQGVREKLFF
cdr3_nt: TGTGCCAGCAGTTACCAGGGGGTTCGTGAAAAACTGTTTTTT

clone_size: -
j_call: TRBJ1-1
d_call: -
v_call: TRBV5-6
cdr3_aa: CASSLGRKSPNTEAFF
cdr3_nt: TGTGCCAGCAGCTTGGGAAGAAAGAGTCCGAACACTGAAGCTTTCTTT

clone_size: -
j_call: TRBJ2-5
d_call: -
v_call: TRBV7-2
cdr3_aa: CASSLYRVKETQYF
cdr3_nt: TGTGCCAGCAGCTTGTACAGGGTCAAAGAGACCCAGTACTTC

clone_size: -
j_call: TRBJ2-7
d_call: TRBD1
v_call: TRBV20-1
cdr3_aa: CSAGQNYEQYF
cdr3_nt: TGCAGTGCGGGACAGAACTACGAGCAGTACTTC

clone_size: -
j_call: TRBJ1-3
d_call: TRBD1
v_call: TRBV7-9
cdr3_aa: CASSRRGPGNTIYF
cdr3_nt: TGTGCCAGCAGCCGCAGGGGGCCCGGAAACACCATATATTTT

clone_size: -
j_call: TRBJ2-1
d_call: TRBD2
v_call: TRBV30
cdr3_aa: CAWSVRRGGNEQFF
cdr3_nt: TGTGCCTGGAGTGTCCGGCGGGGGGGAAATGAGCAGTTCTTC

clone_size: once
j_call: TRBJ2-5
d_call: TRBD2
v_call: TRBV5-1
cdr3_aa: CASSKGSLAGGWNQETQYF
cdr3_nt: TGCGCCAGCAGTAAGGGGTCCTTAGCGGGAGGTTGGAACCAAGAGACCCAGTACTTC

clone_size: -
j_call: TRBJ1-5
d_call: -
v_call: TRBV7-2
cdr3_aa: CASSLLTLGGGQPQHF
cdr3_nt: TGTGCCAGCAGCTTACTGACCCTCGGAGGGGGTCAGCCCCAGCATTTT

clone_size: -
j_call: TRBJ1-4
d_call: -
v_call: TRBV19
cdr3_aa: CASSAQGKNEKLFF
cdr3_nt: TGTGCCAGTAGTGCGCAGGGGAAAAATGAAAAACTGTTTTTT

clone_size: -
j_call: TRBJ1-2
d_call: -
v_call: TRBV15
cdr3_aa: CATSRDYLGGYTF
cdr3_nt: TGTGCCACCAGCAGAGATTATCTGGGTGGCTACACCTTC

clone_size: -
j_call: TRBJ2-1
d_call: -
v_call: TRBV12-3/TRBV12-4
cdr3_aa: CASSTHSSEQFF
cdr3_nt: TGTGCCAGCAGTACCCATAGTAGTGAGCAGTTCTTC

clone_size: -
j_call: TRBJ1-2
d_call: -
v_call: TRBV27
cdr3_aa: CASSKTSTESRIYGYTF
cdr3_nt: TGTGCCAGCAGTAAGACCTCGACAGAAAGCAGGATCTATGGCTACACCTTC

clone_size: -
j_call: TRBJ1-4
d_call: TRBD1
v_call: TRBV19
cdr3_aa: CASSYGQGASTNEKLFF
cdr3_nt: TGTGCCAGTAGTTACGGACAGGGGGCTTCGACTAATGAAAAACTGTTTTTT

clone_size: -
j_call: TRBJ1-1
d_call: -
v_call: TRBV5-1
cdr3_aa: CASSLEKITEAFF
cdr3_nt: TGCGCCAGCAGCTTGGAAAAAATCACTGAAGCTTTCTTT

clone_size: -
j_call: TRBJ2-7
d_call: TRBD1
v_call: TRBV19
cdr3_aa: CASSPGQGSSYEQYF
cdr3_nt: TGTGCCAGTAGCCCCGGACAGGGTAGCTCCTACGAGCAGTACTTC

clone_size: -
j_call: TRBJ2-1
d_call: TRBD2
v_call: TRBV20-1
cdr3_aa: CSASRLAAREEQFF
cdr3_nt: TGCAGTGCTAGTAGGCTAGCGGCACGCGAGGAGCAGTTCTTC

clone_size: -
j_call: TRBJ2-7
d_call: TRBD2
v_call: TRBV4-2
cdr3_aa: CASSQERVLLAGGNSYEQYF
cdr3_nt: TGTGCCAGCAGCCAAGAGCGTGTGTTACTAGCGGGAGGGAATTCCTACGAGCAGTACTTC

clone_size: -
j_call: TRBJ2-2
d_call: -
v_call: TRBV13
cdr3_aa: CASSLERSVVTPGELFF
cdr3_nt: TGTGCCAGCAGCCTAGAACGGTCTGTGGTAACTCCCGGGGAGCTGTTTTTT

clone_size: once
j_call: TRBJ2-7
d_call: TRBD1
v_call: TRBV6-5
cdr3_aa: CASTPPRAGGYEQYF
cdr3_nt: TGTGCCAGCACCCCTCCCCGGGCAGGGGGTTACGAGCAGTACTTC

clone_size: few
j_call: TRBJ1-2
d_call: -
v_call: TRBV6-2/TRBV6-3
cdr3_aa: CASSRTAGGYTF
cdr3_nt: TGTGCCAGCAGCCGGACAGCGGGCGGCTACACCTTC

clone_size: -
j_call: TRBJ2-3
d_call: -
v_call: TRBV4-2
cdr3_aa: CASSQDRGAGTQYF
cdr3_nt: TGTGCCAGCAGCCAAGATAGAGGGGCGGGAACGCAGTATTTT

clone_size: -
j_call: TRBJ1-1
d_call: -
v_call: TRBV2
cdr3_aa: CASSLWHEAFF
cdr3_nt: TGTGCCAGCAGTTTGTGGCATGAAGCTTTCTTT

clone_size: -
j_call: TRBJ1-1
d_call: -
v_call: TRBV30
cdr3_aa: CAWSRLGGLTEAFF
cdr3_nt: TGTGCCTGGAGCCGCTTAGGGGGGTTAACTGAAGCTTTCTTT

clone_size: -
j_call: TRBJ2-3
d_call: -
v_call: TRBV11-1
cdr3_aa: CASSFQGKSTDTQYF
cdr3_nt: TGTGCCAGCAGCTTCCAGGGTAAAAGCACAGATACGCAGTATTTT

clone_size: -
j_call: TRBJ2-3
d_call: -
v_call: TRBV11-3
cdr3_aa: CASSLDLVRSTDTQYF
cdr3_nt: TGTGCCAGCAGCTTAGACCTAGTTAGAAGCACAGATACGCAGTATTTT

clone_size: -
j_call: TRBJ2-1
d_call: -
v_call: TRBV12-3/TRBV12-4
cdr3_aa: CASSSFVGQFF
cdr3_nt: TGTGCCAGCAGCTCCTTCGTGGGTCAGTTCTTC

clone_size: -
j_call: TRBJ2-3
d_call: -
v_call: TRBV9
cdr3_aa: CASSVVGGGTDTQYF
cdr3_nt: TGTGCCAGCAGCGTAGTGGGCGGGGGCACAGATACGCAGTATTTT

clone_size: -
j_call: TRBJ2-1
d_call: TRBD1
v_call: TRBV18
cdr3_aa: CASSPLTGGLGNEQFF
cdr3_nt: TGTGCCAGCTCACCGCTGACAGGGGGTCTCGGAAATGAGCAGTTCTTC

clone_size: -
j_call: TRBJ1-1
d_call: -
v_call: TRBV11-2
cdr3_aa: CASSVARQSFDTEAFF
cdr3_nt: TGTGCCAGCAGCGTCGCCCGACAGTCCTTCGACACTGAAGCTTTCTTT

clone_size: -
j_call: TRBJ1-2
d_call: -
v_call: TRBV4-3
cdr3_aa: CASSQDAENYGYTF
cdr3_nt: TGCGCCAGCAGCCAAGATGCAGAGAACTATGGCTACACCTTC